The entry that follows covers one T cell receptor (beta chain) sequence. Its antigen remains undetermined. No clone much larger than this one lies a single base away; base qualities are absent. The data were taken from a study of blood T cell repertoires in COVID-19 (dated by TCRdb to 2018 to 2021). With regard to the full study: The collaborator samples originated in the United States, Italy and Spain and spanned the acute and convalescent phases of COVID-19. Sample metadata almost always included a de-identified subject ID, COVID-19 status, age in years and sex. The samples were drawn from the first 160 participants of the ongoing ImmuneRACE study and from some 1,300 subjects provided by 6 global collaborators. Where available, HLA class I and class II types were taken from metadata supplied by the sample provider and were not determined by assay-based typing. The repertoires were released in a freely available public database meant as a resource for research on the immune response to SARS-CoV-2. The dataset comprised deeply sampled blood TCRbeta repertoires from subjects exposed to, actively infected with, or recovered from COVID-19. The material from the prospective study consisted of cDNA or gDNA derived from T cells, B-cell-depleted T cells, or PBMCs. What the authors observed across the whole study: Clinical and demographic metadata were provided uncurated, with the amount varying by source and participant.

The immunoSEQ Assay, a bias-controlled multiplex PCR, was used to amplify TCRbeta CDR3 regions from genomic DNA. The paper's processing steps were these. The number of nucleated cells in each sample was estimated by amplification of reference gene primers within the assay. To quantify the absolute abundance of each unique TCRbeta CDR3 rearrangement, sequence reads were collapsed and filtered. For each sample, productive Simpson clonality was calculated as the square root of Simpson's diversity index over productive rearrangements. The table comes from immuneACCESS by way of TCRdb, which keeps in-frame sequences with V and J called. Part of the clones is missing from these tables; in studies checked, under half for an unresolved V gene and the rest for unknown reasons. V, J and clone size are taken as reported in that table, and D and trimming were inferred from the DNA itself. Present in this sample are fewer than 250,000 clones, about 89% of which were seen just once. The ten most abundant clones make up about 1.6% of the sample.

Samples from volunteer blood donors who had recovered from COVID-19 were contributed by a second Seattle source. The collaborating institutions used their own protocols to collect whole blood in K2EDTA tubes. For TCRbeta analysis, collaborator samples were shipped as frozen whole blood, as isolated PBMCs, or as DNA extracted from either sample type. This sequence was found in a woman in her fifties or sixties who had recovered from COVID-19. Sample: peripheral blood.

The DNA sequence is given as TGTGCCAGTAGTAGAGGGACACAGAACACTGAAGCTTTCTTT. Its protein is CASSRGTQNTEAFF. The sequence is built from TRBV19 and TRBJ1-1; the D gene is perhaps TRBD1, on 6 matching bases. The germline V gene (reference sequence) sets CDR1 to LNHDA and CDR2 to SQIVND. The CDR3 numbers 14 residues from cysteine through phenylalanine. CDR3 DNA is the only sequence kept; it has 42 bases, read in frame from the first base. The junction carries 10 bases between V and J, which are trimmed by 4 bases and 1 base respectively. The variable domain in full, with residues beyond the CDR3 obtained from the reference TRBV19 and TRBJ1-1 genes, is DGGITQSPKYLFRKEGQNVTLSCEQNLNHDAMYWYRQDPGQGLRLIYYSQIVNDFQKGDIAEGYSVSREKKESFPLTVTSAQKNPTAFYLCASSRGTQNTEAFFGQGTRLTVV.